This TCR beta chain was identified during a study of blood T cell repertoires in COVID-19. Study background: Both acute and convalescent COVID-19 samples were obtained from the United States, Italy and Spain.

During active infection, Seattle patients enrolled and were then monitored through disease. Methods used by the authors: Amplification from reference gene primers served as the basis for estimated nucleated cell counts. Assay: immunoSEQ multiplex PCR; the TCRdb copy retains only in-frame clones and omits some. That table supplies the V and J calls and clone size; D and trimming were determined from the DNA. The table lists 200,000 to 250,000 clones, 65% to 85% of them singletons. Looked up from germline, CDR1 is SGHVS and CDR2 is FQNEAQ. V lost 5 bases and J lost 0; bases outside the gene matches: 8. This CDR3 is 18 amino acids long.

This clonotype originated in a woman in her 30s with COVID-19, enrolled during active disease. The V call is TRBV7-8, the J call TRBJ1-6; the match to TRBD1 covers 9 bases. Sequenced: peripheral blood. DNA for the CDR3: TGTGCCAGCAGCGGCCGGGACAGGGCGAGCTCCTATAATTCACCCCTCCACTTT. It codes for CASSGRDRASSYNSPLHF. Complete variable domain (other parts from reference TRBV7-8 and TRBJ1-6): GAGVSQSPRYKVAKRGQDVALRCDPISGHVSLFWYQQALGQGPEFLTYFQNEAQLDKSGLPSDRFFAERPEGSVSTLKIQRTQQEDSAVYLCASSGRDRASSYNSPLHFGNGTRLTVT.